This T cell receptor beta chain was captured in a study of shared clonotypes between healthy human individuals. Study summary: The donor group consisted of a couple of women and three men, aged 18 to 49. Each donor's CD8 memory used one plate, CD8 naive two, each CD4 subset three. Whole-study results and caveats: Generation probability values for non-shared clonotypes were lower than those for clonotypes shared by all four donors. Sampling used blood alone; tissue repertoires probably differ.

Germline assignment: CDR1 KGHSH and CDR2 LQKENI. Trimming took off 5 bases at V and 5 bases at J, with 13 bases between the two ends. This CDR3 comprises 13 residues. Libraries were prepared by immunoSEQ multiplex PCR; TCRdb keeps only in-frame clonotypes and omits some of them. Counted here are roughly 2.5 million clones, around 94% occurring once; the ten biggest clones make up roughly 0.13%. A word on this clone: Its antigen is as yet unknown.

This rearrangement joins TRBV18 to TRBJ2-7, with D possibly being TRBD1 or TRBD2 (7 bases each). The TCR originated in a man aged 18 to 29 in good health. The specimen sequenced was naive CD4+ T cells sorted from blood. The subset: CD45RA+ positively selected. In DNA form, the CDR3 reads TGTGCCAGCTCAAGGCAGGGGGGGAACGAGCAGTACTTC. Protein product: CASSRQGGNEQYF.